The text below deals with one T cell receptor beta chain. Repertoires were generated with immunoSEQ multiplex PCR, while TCRdb's copy carries only in-frame clones and drops some. The table for this sample gives under 200,000 clones. The data were taken from a study of control samples from healthy donors and cancer patients. The clonotype comes from a young woman in good health. Sequencing was done on a sample of blood.

The CDR3 DNA is TGTGCCAGCAGCTTTCCTCGGGACTTCAGCTCCTACGAGCAGTACTTC. Translation gives CASSFPRDFSSYEQYF. The V and J genes are TRBV7-8 and TRBJ2-7; TRBD2 is a possible D gene (6 bases). Between the trimmed V and J ends, which lost 3 bases and 0 bases, there was a span of 15 bases. The V gene's germline CDR1 is SGHVS and CDR2 FQNEAQ. The CDR3 runs to 16 residues.